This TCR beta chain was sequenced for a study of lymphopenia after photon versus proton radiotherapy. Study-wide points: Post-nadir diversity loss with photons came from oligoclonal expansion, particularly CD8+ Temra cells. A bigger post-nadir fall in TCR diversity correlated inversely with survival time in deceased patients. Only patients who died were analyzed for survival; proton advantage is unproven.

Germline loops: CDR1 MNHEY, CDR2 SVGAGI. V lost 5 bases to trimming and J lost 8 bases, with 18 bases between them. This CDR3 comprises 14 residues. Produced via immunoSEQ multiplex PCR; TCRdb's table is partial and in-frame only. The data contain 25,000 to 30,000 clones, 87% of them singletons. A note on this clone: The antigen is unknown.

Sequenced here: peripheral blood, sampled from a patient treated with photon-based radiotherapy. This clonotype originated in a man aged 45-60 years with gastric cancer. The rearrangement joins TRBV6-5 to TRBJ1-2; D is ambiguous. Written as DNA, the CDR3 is TGTGCCAGCAGTCGTACCGGGCCACCTAAGGGCTACACCTTC. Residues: CASSRTGPPKGYTF.